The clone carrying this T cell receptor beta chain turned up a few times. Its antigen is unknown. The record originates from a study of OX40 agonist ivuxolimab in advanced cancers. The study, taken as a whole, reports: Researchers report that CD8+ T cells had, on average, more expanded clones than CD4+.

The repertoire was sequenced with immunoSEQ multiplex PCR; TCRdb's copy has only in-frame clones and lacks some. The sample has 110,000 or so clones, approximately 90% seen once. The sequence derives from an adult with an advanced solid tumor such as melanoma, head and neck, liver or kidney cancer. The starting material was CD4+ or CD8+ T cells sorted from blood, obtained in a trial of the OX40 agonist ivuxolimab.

The CDR3 here is CASSFSMNTEAFF. For the CDR3, the DNA is TGCGCCAGCAGCTTTTCAATGAACACTGAAGCTTTCTTT. This chain uses TRBV5-1 with TRBJ1-1; D gene ambiguous. The germline V gene encodes CDR1 SGHRS and CDR2 YFSETQ. CDR3 length: 13 residues. Trimming took off 2 bases at V and 0 bases at J, with 5 bases between the two ends.